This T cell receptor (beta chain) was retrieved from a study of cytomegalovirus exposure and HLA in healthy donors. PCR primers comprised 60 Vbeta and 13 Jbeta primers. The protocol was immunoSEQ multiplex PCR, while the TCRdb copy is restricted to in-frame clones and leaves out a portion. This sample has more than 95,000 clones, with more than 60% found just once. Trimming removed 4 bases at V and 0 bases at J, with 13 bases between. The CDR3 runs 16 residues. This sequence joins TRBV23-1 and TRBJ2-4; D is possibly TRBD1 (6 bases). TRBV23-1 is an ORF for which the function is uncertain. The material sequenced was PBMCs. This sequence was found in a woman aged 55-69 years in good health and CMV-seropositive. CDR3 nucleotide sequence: TGCGCCAGCAGTCCTCCCGGGACACTAGCCAAAAACATTCAGTACTTC. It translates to CASSPPGTLAKNIQYF.